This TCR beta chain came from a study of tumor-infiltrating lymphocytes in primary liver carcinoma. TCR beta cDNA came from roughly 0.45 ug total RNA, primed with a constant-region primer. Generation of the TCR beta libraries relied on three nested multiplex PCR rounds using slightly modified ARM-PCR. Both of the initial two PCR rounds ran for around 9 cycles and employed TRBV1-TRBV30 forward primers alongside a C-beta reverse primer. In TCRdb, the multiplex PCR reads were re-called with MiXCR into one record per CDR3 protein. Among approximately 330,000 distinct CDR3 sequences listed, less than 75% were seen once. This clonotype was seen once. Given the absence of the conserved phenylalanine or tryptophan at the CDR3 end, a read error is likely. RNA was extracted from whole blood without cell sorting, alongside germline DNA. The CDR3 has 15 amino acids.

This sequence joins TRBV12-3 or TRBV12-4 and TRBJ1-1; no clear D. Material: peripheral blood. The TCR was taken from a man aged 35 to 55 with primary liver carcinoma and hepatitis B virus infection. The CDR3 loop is CTSTPRVSLRTEAFV. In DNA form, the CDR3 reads TGTACCAGCACTCCACGGGTGTCCCTCCGCACTGAAGCTTTCGTT.